This paragraph reports one TCR beta chain. Its antigen is unidentified. Time point here: sample taken at primary tumor resection. Samples came from some 71 TRACERx patients with untreated early-stage lung cancer. Material for sequencing was whole RNA from tumor, nontumor lung or frozen PBMC, left unsorted. The data originate from a study of spatial heterogeneity in lung cancer. Background on the study: A consistent excess of beta-chain over alpha-chain sequences was detected.

Whole-study results and caveats: In tumors, expanded intratumoral alpha and beta TCR counts tracked mutation counts.

Each CDR3 protein gets one entry after TCRdb re-called the 5' RACE reads with MiXCR. The repertoire holds 20,000 to 25,000 distinct CDR3 sequences, with approximately 15% as singletons. The germline V gene has CDR1 SGHTA and CDR2 FQGNSA. V was shortened by 4 bases and J by 6 bases, with 17 bases between the two germline ends. CDR3 length equals 15 residues. The rearrangement joins TRBV7-2 to TRBJ2-3; possibly TRBD2 for D (5 bases). Sequenced material: lung tumor tissue, taken at surgery. The origin of this receptor is a female donor with early-stage non-small cell lung cancer. The CDR3 spells CASSSPRASLDTQYF. CDR3 sequence (DNA): TGTGCCAGCAGCTCACCGCGGGCGTCCTTGGATACGCAGTATTTT. The whole variable domain, remainder taken from reference TRBV7-2 and TRBJ2-3, is GAGVSQSPSNKVTEKGKDVELRCDPISGHTALYWYRQSLGQGLEFLIYFQGNSAPDKSGLPSDRFSAERTGGSVSTLTIQRTQQEDSAVYLCASSSPRASLDTQYFGPGTRLTVL.